This passage covers 14 T cell receptor beta chains from one sample sequenced in a study of memory CD4+ T cells and cytomegalovirus serostatus (dated 2019 in TCRdb). Library preparation employed the immunoSEQ multiplex PCR assay. TCRdb carries this immuneACCESS record with in-frame sequences only. Its versions omit some clonotypes, under half of them owing to an unresolved V gene in the studies checked, with the rest unexplained. Here the sample has around 44,000 clones; 76% occur a single time. The ten largest clones add up to roughly 6.5% of the sample. A FACSAria II was used to sort memory CD4+ T cells, defined as single viable CD3+CD4+CD8-CD45RO+ cells. Sequencing input: memory CD4+ T cells from blood. The receptors stem from an adult in good health and CMV-seronegative.

This clone was seen a single time. V and J are TRBV29-1 and TRBJ1-2, with a weak D call TRBD1 (5 bases). CDR3 length equals 11 residues. The ends were cut back, 4 bases at V and 6 bases at J, with 9 bases in the middle. Germline V gives CDR1 SQVTM, CDR2 ANQGSEA. CDR3 in amino acids: CSVGGGHGYTF. The CDR3, as DNA: TGCAGCGTTGGGGGGGGACATGGCTACACCTTC.

The chain couples TRBV2 to TRBJ2-1, with 8 bases that match TRBD2. Per germline, CDR1 SNHLY and CDR2 FYNNEI. Trimming at V came to 2 bases and at J to 5 bases, leaving 5 bases not matched to a gene. The CDR3 loop spans 15 amino acids. In nucleotides, the CDR3 is TGTGCCAGCAGTGAAATAGCGGGAAGTCACAATGAGCAGTTCTTC. This codes for CASSEIAGSHNEQFF.

V usage is TRBV6-5 and J usage is TRBJ1-4; 9 bases are shared with TRBD1. V shed 3 bases, J shed 10 bases, and the junction held 12 bases outside the gene matches. This CDR3 region has 16 residues. The germline V gene encodes CDR1 MNHEY and CDR2 SVGAGI. CDR3 loop: CASSYSVTGGDGKLFF. The CDR3 region has the DNA TGTGCCAGCAGTTATTCTGTTACAGGGGGCGACGGAAAACTGTTTTTT.

V usage is TRBV5-1 and J usage is TRBJ2-5; possibly TRBD1 or TRBD2 for D (5 bases each). The CDR3 has 14 residues. The germline V and J ends were trimmed by 1 base and 7 bases, with 14 bases remaining between them. Germline CDR1 reads SGHRS; CDR2 reads YFSETQ. The CDR3: CASSLKGKEGTQYF. The CDR3 DNA sequence: TGCGCCAGCAGCTTGAAGGGGAAAGAGGGGACCCAGTACTTC.

The V call is TRBV5-1, the J call TRBJ1-1; D is unresolved. V shed 0 bases and J shed 4 bases, with 13 bases lying between them. The CDR3 totals 15 residues. CDR1 is SGHRS and CDR2 is YFSETQ in the germline V gene. CDR3 residues: CASSLGSSRITEAFF. CDR3 bases: TGCGCCAGCAGCTTGGGATCGTCCCGGATCACTGAAGCTTTCTTT.

The V call is TRBV5-6, the J call TRBJ1-2, with D possibly being TRBD1 (5 bases). The CDR3 covers 14 residues. The V gene lost 5 bases and the J gene lost 7 bases, with 18 bases spanning the gap. CDR1 SGHDT and CDR2 YYEEEE come from the germline V gene. The CDR3 reads CASSHEQGQGGYTF. The CDR3 DNA sequence: TGTGCCAGCAGTCACGAACAAGGCCAGGGTGGCTACACCTTC.

This rearrangement joins TRBV2 to TRBJ2-7, with 7 bases identical to TRBD2. V lost 6 bases to trimming and J lost 1 base; unmatched junction nucleotides: 9. This CDR3 has 15 residues. Germline V gene lookup returns CDR1 SNHLY and CDR2 FYNNEI. The CDR3 is CASRAGAGNSYEQYF. The CDR3 region has the DNA TGTGCCAGCAGGGCGGGAGCGGGAAATTCCTACGAGCAGTACTTC.

The V gene is TRBV6-1, the J gene TRBJ2-2; unclear D gene. V lost 6 bases, J lost 2 bases, and 10 bases lay in between. Germline loops: CDR1 MNHNS, CDR2 SASEGT. There are 14 residues in the CDR3. This chain's CDR3 is CASRLQLNTGELFF. The CDR3 region has the DNA TGTGCCAGCAGATTACAACTAAACACCGGGGAGCTGTTTTTT.

This clone appeared a few times. The V gene is TRBV27, the J gene TRBJ2-3; 7 bases are shared with TRBD2. CDR3 length: 17 residues. Trimming removed 4 bases from V and 6 bases from J; junction bases left unmatched: 16. Looked up from germline, CDR1 is MNHEY and CDR2 is SMNVEV (reference sequence). CDR3 protein: CASSSPLKAGSKDTQYF. The CDR3 DNA reads as TGTGCCAGCAGTTCCCCCTTAAAAGCGGGATCGAAGGATACGCAGTATTTT.

The chain links TRBV7-6 to TRBJ2-2, with unresolved D. Germline values: CDR1 SGHVS, CDR2 FNYEAQ. The V end was cut by 1 base, the J end by 7 bases, with 16 bases between. The length of the CDR3 is 16 residues. CDR3 residues: CASSLEASRFSGELFF. In nucleotides, the CDR3 is TGTGCCAGCAGCTTAGAGGCGAGTAGGTTCAGCGGGGAGCTGTTTTTT. The full variable domain, completed using reference TRBV7-6 and TRBJ2-2, is GAGVSQSPRYKVTKRGQDVALRCDPISGHVSLYWYRQALGQGPEFLTYFNYEAQQDKSGLPNDRFSAERPEGSISTLTIQRTEQRDSAMYRCASSLEASRFSGELFFGEGSRLTVL.

This clone was found once. This chain links TRBV11-2 with TRBJ2-3; the D call may be TRBD1 or TRBD2 (6 bases each). Germline V gives CDR1 SGHAT, CDR2 FQNNGV. CDR3 length: 12 amino acids. V lost 8 bases to trimming and J lost 5 bases, with 11 bases between them. The CDR3 is CASGLQGDTQYF. CDR3 in DNA: TGTGCCAGCGGACTACAGGGAGATACGCAGTATTTT.

This clone occurred once. This chain uses TRBV2 with TRBJ2-5, with D possibly called TRBD1 or TRBD2 (5 bases each). The germline V gene encodes CDR1 SNHLY and CDR2 FYNNEI. The CDR3 runs to 13 residues. V was cut by 4 bases and J by 3 bases, with 9 bases left in between. The CDR3 sequence is CASSGLGEETQYF. The CDR3 coding sequence is TGTGCCAGCAGTGGTTTGGGGGAAGAGACCCAGTACTTC.

This clone has a single count. The gene calls are TRBV30 and TRBJ2-7, with D possibly TRBD2 on 6 matching bases. Germline CDR1 GTSNPN, CDR2 SVGIG (reference sequence). Trimming left V 4 bases short and J 1 base short, with 14 bases between. The CDR3 extends over 14 amino acids. The CDR3 DNA reads TGTGCCTGGAACGAAGGCGGAGGGTCCTACGAGCAGTACTTC. Protein: CAWNEGGGSYEQYF.

The rearrangement joins TRBV19 to TRBJ2-3; 7 positions match TRBD2. Germline loops: CDR1 LNHDA, CDR2 SQIVND (reference sequence). This CDR3 comprises 13 residues. Trimming took 4 bases from V and 4 from J; bases not matched to a gene: 2. The CDR3: CASSSGSPDTQYF. The CDR3, as DNA: TGTGCCAGTAGTAGCGGGAGTCCAGATACGCAGTATTTT.